These T cell receptor beta chains were read from a single sample in a study of control samples from healthy donors and cancer patients. The repertoire was sequenced with immunoSEQ multiplex PCR; TCRdb's copy has only in-frame clones and lacks some. The table includes approximately 98,000 clones, 70% to 85% detected once. Material for sequencing was blood. The receptors derive from a man aged 18 to 30 in good health. CDR3s include the opening cysteine and the closing phenylalanine or tryptophan. Each record gives: V gene, J gene, D gene, clone size, CDR3 DNA, CDR3 protein. D genes are given only for firm matches. Clone size is not always given. Where it is, it says once, few, many or a class for expanded clones.

>TRBV30|TRBJ1-6|.|few
TGTGCCTGGAGTATAAAGGGTTTGCACGCCCTCCACTTT
CAWSIKGLHALHF
>TRBV6-2/TRBV6-3|TRBJ1-5|.|once
TGTGCCAGCAGTTTGGGAGTAATAGGGGCGAGCAATCAGCCCCAGCATTTT
CASSLGVIGASNQPQHF
>TRBV3-1/TRBV3-2|TRBJ2-2|TRBD1|.
TGTGCCAGCAGAGAAAGGGACAGGGGGCGATCCGGGGAGCTGTTTTTT
CASRERDRGRSGELFF
>TRBV7-2|TRBJ2-2|.|.
TGTGCCAGCAGCCCGGGACGGGGCACCGGGGAGCTGTTTTTT
CASSPGRGTGELFF
>TRBV5-4|TRBJ1-1|TRBD1|.
TGTGCCAGCAGCGGTACGGGACAGGGGAACACTGAAGCTTTCTTT
CASSGTGQGNTEAFF
>TRBV10-3|TRBJ1-1|TRBD1|.
TGTGCCATCAGTGAGATGGCAGGGGGCCTAAACCCTGTGAACACTGAAGCTTTCTTT
CAISEMAGGLNPVNTEAFF
>TRBV5-8|TRBJ2-1|.|.
TGTGCCAGCAGCCGGTGGGTGGTGTACAATGAGCAGTTCTTC
CASSRWVVYNEQFF
>TRBV28|TRBJ2-7|TRBD2|.
TGTGCCAGCAGTTCTTATTGGGGGGGGACCGACCACTACGAGCAGTACTTC
CASSSYWGGTDHYEQYF
>TRBV3-1/TRBV3-2|TRBJ2-3|.|.
TGTGCCAGCAGCCAGGTACAGTACACAGATACGCAGTATTTT
CASSQVQYTDTQYF
>TRBV5-1|TRBJ1-1|.|.
TGCGCCAGCAGCTTGGAAGGGAGGACTGAAGCTTTCTTT
CASSLEGRTEAFF
>TRBV7-9|TRBJ2-2|.|.
TGTGCCAGCAGCTTATGGCTCTCGAGCACCGGGGAGCTGTTTTTT
CASSLWLSSTGELFF
>TRBV6-2/TRBV6-3|TRBJ1-2|.|.
TGTGCCAGCAGTCAGGATCCCGCTACAGGGCGCCATGGCTACACCTTC
CASSQDPATGRHGYTF
>TRBV28|TRBJ2-5|.|.
TGTGCCACCCGACCCCGGATTGAAGAGACCCAGTACTTC
CATRPRIEETQYF
>TRBV3-1/TRBV3-2|TRBJ1-2|TRBD1|.
TGTGCCAGCAGCCAATGGACAGGGGAGAACTATGGCTACACCTTC
CASSQWTGENYGYTF
>TRBV20-1|TRBJ1-1|.|.
TGCAGTGCTAGTAAGGGCAGGGACACTGAAGCTTTCTTT
CSASKGRDTEAFF
>TRBV6-6|TRBJ2-6|.|.
TGTGCCAGTAAATCAGGGGCATCCCTTTGGGTCCTGACTTTC
CASKSGASLWVLTF
>TRBV10-1|TRBJ1-1|.|.
TGCGCCAGCAGTGGGGATAGGACCGGGGGCTTCCCCTTGAACACTGAAGCTTTCTTT
CASSGDRTGGFPLNTEAFF
>TRBV12-5|TRBJ2-1|.|.
TGTGCTAGTGGTTTGGTATCCGGGTTCGGGTACAATGAGCAGTTCTTC
CASGLVSGFGYNEQFF
>TRBV6-1|TRBJ1-4|TRBD1|.
TGTGCCAGCAGTGGAGACTGGACAGGCGGTGTGGAAAAACTGTTTTTT
CASSGDWTGGVEKLFF
>TRBV6-5|TRBJ2-1|TRBD1|.
TGTGCCATCCGGAAGACAGGGGTTTTTTGGAATGAGCAGTTCTTC
CAIRKTGVFWNEQFF
>TRBV5-1|TRBJ1-2|.|.
TGCGCCAGCAGCTTAGAAGGGGTCGTCGGGAACTATGGCTACACCTTC
CASSLEGVVGNYGYTF
>TRBV4-3|TRBJ1-1|.|.
TGCGCCAGCAGCCAAGAAGGCGGGGGCTCACACCATGGGGACACTGAAGCTTTCTTT
CASSQEGGGSHHGDTEAFF
>TRBV24-1|TRBJ2-6|.|once
TGTGCCACCAGTGAGGGACACCTTAGGTCCTCTGGGGCCAACGTCCTGACTTTC
CATSEGHLRSSGANVLTF
>TRBV9|TRBJ1-6|.|.
TGTGCCAGCAGCGTAGTAGGACAGCCTAATTCACCCCTCCACTTT
CASSVVGQPNSPLHF
>TRBV19|TRBJ1-5|TRBD1|few
TGTGCCAGTAGTGTCACGTCAGGGGGACGGCAGCCCCAGCATTTT
CASSVTSGGRQPQHF
>TRBV7-6|TRBJ2-1|TRBD1|.
TGTGCCAGCAGCTCCGCCGGGACAGGGTTGGATGAGCAGTTCTTC
CASSSAGTGLDEQFF